The 9 T cell receptor beta chains listed next were all sequenced from one sample in a study of T cells in Graves' hyperthyroidism and ophthalmopathy. Amplified TCR beta CDR3 regions derived from RNA transcripts. Initially, a first-round RT-PCR of the TCR CDR3 employed the HTBI primer set. TCRdb used MiXCR to reprocess the multiplex PCR reads, holding one entry per CDR3 protein. Of 600,000 to 700,000 distinct CDR3 sequences in the sample, about 15% were seen once. The sequenced material came from blood. These TCRs come from a woman aged 40 to 49 with Graves' ophthalmopathy.

The CDR3 DNA reads as TGTGCCAGCAGCGCCCTAGCGGGCATCACCGGGGAGCTGTTTTTT. This translates into CASSALAGITGELFF. The V gene is TRBV2, the J gene TRBJ2-2, with 8 positions matching TRBD2. The trim removed 6 bases at V and 4 bases at J, leaving 7 bases unmatched. Germline assignment: CDR1 SNHLY and CDR2 FYNNEI. This CDR3 region has 15 residues.

This clonotype has just a few counts. The rearrangement links TRBV30 to TRBJ2-7; no reliable D call. This CDR3 has 13 amino acids. The germline V gene has CDR1 GTSNPN and CDR2 SVGIG (reference sequence). Trimming left V 2 bases short and J 5 bases short, with 13 bases between. For the CDR3, the DNA is TGTGCCTGGAGTCCCCCTAGGGCCCACGAGCAGTACTTC. Its translation is CAWSPPRAHEQYF.

This clonotype has only a few counts. This chain connects TRBV5-1 to TRBJ2-7; possible D gene TRBD1, 6 bases. The germline V gene has CDR1 SGHRS and CDR2 YFSETQ. The CDR3 contains 17 residues. The V end lost 0 bases, the J end lost 1 base, and 17 bases lay between the germline ends. This CDR3 reads CASSLGRKTGPSYEQYF. DNA for the CDR3: TGCGCCAGCAGCTTGGGGAGAAAGACAGGACCTTCCTACGAGCAGTACTTC.

About this clonotype itself: A clone one base away is much larger, so this may be a read error. This sequence joins TRBV7-6 and TRBJ2-7, with 8 nucleotides matching TRBD1. CDR3 length: 13 amino acids. Germline V gene sequence: CDR1 SGHVS, CDR2 FNYEAQ. Trimming cost V 4 bases and J 6 bases; bases outside gene matches: 5. The CDR3 loop reads CASSSETGVEQYF. Here the CDR3 DNA reads TGTGCCAGCAGCTCAGAGACAGGGGTCGAGCAGTACTTC.

This CDR3 reads CASRSPTGTEVRRELFF. The CDR3 nucleotides are TGTGCCAGCAGATCCCCGACAGGGACGGAGGTTAGGAGGGAGCTGTTTTTT. V gene TRBV28 combines with J gene TRBJ2-2; 7 bases fit TRBD1. The CDR3 is 17 residues long. V shed 6 bases and J 9 bases; nucleotides not matched to a gene: 19. The V gene's germline CDR1 is MDHEN and CDR2 SYDVKM.

The J gene is TRBJ2-7, the V gene TRBV12-3 or TRBV12-4; 14 bases match TRBD2. The J segment lost 2 bases and the V segment lost 7 bases, leaving 7 bases of the junction unmatched. This CDR3 spans 16 amino acids. CDR3 in DNA: TGTGCCAGCACCCCTGGACTAGCGGGAGGAACCTACGAGCAGTACTTC. Residues: CASTPGLAGGTYEQYF.

This clonotype showed up many times. CDR3 loop: CASSYQGGGQPQHF. The CDR3 DNA reads as TGTGCCAGCAGTTACCAGGGTGGTGGTCAGCCCCAGCATTTT. V and J are TRBV6-5 and TRBJ1-5; TRBD1 might be the D (5 bases). CDR1 is MNHEY, CDR2 SVGAGI, per germline. Trimming took 2 bases from V and 6 from J, leaving 11 bases between them. The length of the CDR3 is 14 residues.

This clonotype was seen many times. The rearrangement uses TRBV12-3 or TRBV12-4 and TRBJ2-5; 7 bases agree with TRBD1. The CDR3 has 14 amino acids. Trimming cost V 5 bases and J 0 bases; bases outside gene matches: 3. The chain's CDR3 is CASSRDRHQETQYF. In nucleotides, the CDR3 is TGTGCCAGCAGTAGGGACAGACACCAAGAGACCCAGTACTTC.

This clonotype has a count of ten or more. The J gene is TRBJ2-5, the V gene TRBV9, with 13 bases matching TRBD2. Trimming cost V 3 bases and J 8 bases; bases outside gene matches: 4. Germline V gives CDR1 SGDLS, CDR2 YYNGEE. The CDR3 runs to 14 residues. The CDR3 coding sequence is TGTGCCAGCAGCGGGGGACTAGCGGGAAGTACCCAGTACTTC. This sequence encodes CASSGGLAGSTQYF.